This note documents a single T cell receptor beta chain sequence. The antigen is unknown. These data originate in a study of radiotherapy plus CTLA-4 blockade in lung cancer. Background on the study: Objective responses were seen in 18% of patients, disease control in over 25%. Study outcomes and limitations: TCR clones from tumors expanded in blood after radiotherapy plus ipilimumab.

Focal radiation plus CTLA-4 blockade with ipilimumab was administered to patients who had chemo-refractory metastatic non-small-cell lung cancer. Germline CDR1 SGHRS, CDR2 YFSETQ. This CDR3 comprises 16 residues. Trimming cost V 3 bases and J 0 bases, with 13 bases left between them. Profiled with immunoSEQ multiplex PCR; TCRdb holds only in-frame clones, not every one. The repertoire consists of 80,000 or so clones, with under 80% occurring once and the leading ten covering 4%. The source material was peripheral blood, sampled from a patient treated with radiotherapy plus ipilimumab. The receptor comes from a human donor with non-small cell lung cancer who had a partial response to radiotherapy plus ipilimumab. Some clones in this sample may be carry-over from other donors' samples. The chain employs TRBV5-1 and TRBJ2-1; maybe TRBD1 (5 bases). CDR3 sequence: CASSYGRTSSYNEQFF. The CDR3 nucleotides are TGCGCCAGCAGCTATGGGCGGACAAGCTCCTACAATGAGCAGTTCTTC. Full variable domain (remainder filled in from reference TRBV5-1 and TRBJ2-1): KAGVTQTPRYLIKTRGQQVTLSCSPISGHRSVSWYQQTPGQGLQFLFEYFSETQRNKGNFPGRFSGRQFSNSRSEMNVSTLELGDSALYLCASSYGRTSSYNEQFFGPGTRLTVL.